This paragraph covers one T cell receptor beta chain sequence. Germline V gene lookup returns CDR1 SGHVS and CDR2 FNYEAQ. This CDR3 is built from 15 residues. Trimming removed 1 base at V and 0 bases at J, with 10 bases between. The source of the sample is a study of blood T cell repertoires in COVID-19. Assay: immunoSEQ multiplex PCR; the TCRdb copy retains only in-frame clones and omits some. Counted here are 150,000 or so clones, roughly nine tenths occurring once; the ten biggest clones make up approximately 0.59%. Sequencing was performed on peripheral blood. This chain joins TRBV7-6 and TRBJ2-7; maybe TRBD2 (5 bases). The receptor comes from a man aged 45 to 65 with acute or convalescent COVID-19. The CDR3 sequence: CASSLEGAPSYEQYF. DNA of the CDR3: TGTGCCAGCAGCTTAGAGGGAGCTCCCTCCTACGAGCAGTACTTC.